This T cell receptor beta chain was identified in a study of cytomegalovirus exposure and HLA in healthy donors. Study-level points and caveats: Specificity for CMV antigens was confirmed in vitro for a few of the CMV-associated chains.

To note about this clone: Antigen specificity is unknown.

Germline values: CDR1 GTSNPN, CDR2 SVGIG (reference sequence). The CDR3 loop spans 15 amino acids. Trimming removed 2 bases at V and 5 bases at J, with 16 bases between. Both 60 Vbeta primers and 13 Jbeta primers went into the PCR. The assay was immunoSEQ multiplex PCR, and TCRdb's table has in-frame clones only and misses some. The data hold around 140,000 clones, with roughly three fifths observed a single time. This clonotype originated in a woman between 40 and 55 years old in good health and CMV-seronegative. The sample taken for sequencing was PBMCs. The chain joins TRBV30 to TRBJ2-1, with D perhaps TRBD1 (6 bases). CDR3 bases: TGTGCCTGGAGTCAGGGGCAGGGGAAAAACAATGAGCAGTTCTTC. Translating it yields CAWSQGQGKNNEQFF.